This TCR beta chain is from a study of CD8 T cells in ankylosing spondylitis. The study's findings and limits: Characteristic, it appeared, of ankylosing spondylitis blood was a TCR beta motif of roughly 8 highly homologous variants.

A single record per CDR3 protein comes from TCRdb applying MiXCR to the 5' RACE reads. Here the sample spans more than 650,000 distinct CDR3 sequences, 12% being singletons. Looked up from germline, CDR1 is LGHDT and CDR2 is YNNKEL (reference sequence). V shed 0 bases and J shed 0 bases, with 12 bases lying between them. The CDR3 contains 17 residues. This clonotype was detected a few times. Its antigen is as yet unknown. The sequence derives from a male donor with ankylosing spondylitis. The sequenced sample consisted of blood, either unsorted or a sorted T cell fraction (not recorded which). The gene calls are TRBV3-1 and TRBJ2-1; TRBD2 might be the D (6 bases). The CDR3 nucleotides are TGTGCCAGCAGCCAAGATCGGGCGGGGAGCTCCTACAATGAGCAGTTCTTC. This gives the protein CASSQDRAGSSYNEQFF.